This T cell receptor (beta chain) was profiled in a study of T cells in Graves' hyperthyroidism and ophthalmopathy. This clonotype has a count of ten or more. Researchers took RNA transcripts and amplified the TCR beta CDR3 regions from them. A first-round RT-PCR of the TCR CDR3 used the HTBI primer set. TCRdb re-derived calls from the multiplex PCR reads in MiXCR, one entry per CDR3 protein. This table has 480,000 or so distinct CDR3 sequences, approximately 14% appearing once. The germline V gene has CDR1 SGHRS and CDR2 YFSETQ. The V end was cut by 7 bases, the J end by 4 bases, with 15 bases between. This CDR3 is 13 amino acids long.

The source of this sequence is a woman between 18 and 30 years old with Graves' hyperthyroidism. The sequencing sample was made of blood. The rearrangement uses TRBV5-1 and TRBJ2-7; TRBD2 might be the D (5 bases). The CDR3 region has the DNA TGCGCCAGCCGATGGCGGGTGAGATACGAGCAGTACGTC. Its protein product is CASRWRVRYEQYV.